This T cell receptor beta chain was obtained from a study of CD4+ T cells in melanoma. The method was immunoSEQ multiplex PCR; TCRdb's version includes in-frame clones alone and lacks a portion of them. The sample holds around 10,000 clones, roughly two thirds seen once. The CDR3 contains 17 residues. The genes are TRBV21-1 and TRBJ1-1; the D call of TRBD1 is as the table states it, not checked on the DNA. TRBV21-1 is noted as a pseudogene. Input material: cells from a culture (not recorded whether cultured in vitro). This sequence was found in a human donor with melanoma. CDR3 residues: CASSNITTFGQGGKAFF. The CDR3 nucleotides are TGTGCCAGCAGCAATATTACTACATTCGGACAGGGGGGGAAAGCTTTCTTT.